This passage covers 10 T cell receptor beta chains from one sample sequenced in a study of glioma-infiltrating T cells after dendritic cell vaccination. TCRdb's table, derived via immunoSEQ multiplex PCR, lists solely in-frame clones and lacks some. The sample lists about 67,000 clones; 81% were seen once. This material consisted of blood, taken before dendritic cell vaccination. The source is a human donor with glioblastoma.

The chain uses TRBV5-6 and TRBJ2-5; TRBD2 is a possible D gene (7 bases). Per germline, CDR1 SGHDT and CDR2 YYEEEE. There are 15 residues in the CDR3. V was cut by 6 bases and J by 5 bases, with 20 bases left in between. CDR3: CASTSWGGQMETQYF. CDR3 sequence (DNA): TGTGCCAGCACCTCCTGGGGGGGGCAAATGGAGACCCAGTACTTC.

CDR3 in amino acids: CASSLGPQVGNTIYF. CDR3 coding DNA: TGTGCCAGCAGCTTAGGACCACAGGTGGGAAACACCATATATTTT. This chain uses TRBV13 with TRBJ1-3, with TRBD1 as a possible D gene (5 bases). V was cut by 0 bases and J by 4 bases, with 10 bases left in between. Germline CDR1 and CDR2: PRHDT and FYEKMQ (reference sequence). The CDR3 is 15 amino acids.

The rearrangement joins TRBV30 to TRBJ2-7, with D possibly TRBD1 on 5 matching bases. Per germline, CDR1 GTSNPN and CDR2 SVGIG (reference sequence). The germline V and J ends were trimmed by 3 bases and 4 bases, with 13 bases remaining between them. CDR3 length: 13 amino acids. The CDR3: CAWRPTGTYEQYF. CDR3 in DNA: TGTGCCTGGAGGCCTACAGGAACATACGAGCAGTACTTC.

The rearrangement links TRBV29-1 to TRBJ1-1; 9 bases line up with TRBD1. Trimming at V came to 4 bases and at J to 5 bases, leaving 8 bases not matched to a gene. Germline lookup yields CDR1 SQVTM and CDR2 ANQGSEA. This CDR3 region has 14 residues. The DNA of the CDR3 is TGCAGCGTTGTACCTCCGGACAGGGGAACTGAAGCTTTCTTT. Its protein is CSVVPPDRGTEAFF. Supplemented by reference TRBV29-1 and TRBJ1-1, the full variable domain reads SAVISQKPSRDICQRGTSLTIQCQVDSQVTMMFWYRQQPGQSLTLIATANQGSEATYESGFVIDKFPISRPNLTFSTLTVSNMSPEDSSIYLCSVVPPDRGTEAFFGQGTRLTVV.

The chain is built from TRBV19 and TRBJ1-6; 10 bases line up with TRBD1. CDR1 and CDR2 from the germline V gene are LNHDA and SQIVND (reference sequence). CDR3 length: 18 residues. The J segment lost 5 bases and the V segment lost 7 bases, leaving 14 bases of the junction unmatched. CDR3 in amino acids: CASTEGQGVFLDNSPLHF. CDR3 DNA sequence: TGTGCCAGTACCGAAGGACAGGGGGTATTTCTTGATAATTCACCCCTCCACTTT.

This chain uses TRBV9 with TRBJ1-5; D perhaps matches TRBD1 (5 bases). The germline gives CDR1 SGDLS, CDR2 YYNGEE. V lost 3 bases and J 0 bases, leaving 10 bases between the germline ends. The length of the CDR3 is 15 residues. The CDR3 nucleotides are TGTGCCAGCAGCGGTGACAGCGATAGCAATCAGCCCCAGCATTTT. Protein sequence: CASSGDSDSNQPQHF.

J is TRBJ1-5 and V is TRBV19; 7 bases align to TRBD1. This CDR3 has 15 residues. Germline V gene lookup returns CDR1 LNHDA and CDR2 SQIVND (reference sequence). The junction had 13 bases not matched to a gene; V was cut back by 10 bases and J by 4 bases. CDR3 amino acids: CATRGEGTANQPQHF. The DNA of the CDR3 is TGTGCCACCAGAGGTGAGGGGACAGCAAATCAGCCCCAGCATTTT. Using reference TRBV19 and TRBJ1-5 for the parts outside the CDR3, the full variable domain is DGGITQSPKYLFRKEGQNVTLSCEQNLNHDAMYWYRQDPGQGLRLIYYSQIVNDFQKGDIAEGYSVSREKKESFPLTVTSAQKNPTAFYLCATRGEGTANQPQHFGDGTRLSIL.

The chain joins TRBV2 to TRBJ2-1; the match to TRBD2 covers 8 bases. Germline CDR1 reads SNHLY; CDR2 reads FYNNEI. The CDR3 has 16 residues. The J segment lost 4 bases and the V segment lost 3 bases, leaving 8 bases of the junction unmatched. The CDR3 nucleotides are TGTGCCAGCAGTGACGAGGAGCGGGGGAGTTACAATGAGCAGTTCTTC. It encodes CASSDEERGSYNEQFF.

The V and J genes are TRBV19 and TRBJ1-5; TRBD1 agrees at 7 bases. This CDR3 region has 13 residues. Germline V gene sequence: CDR1 LNHDA, CDR2 SQIVND (reference sequence). The V gene end was trimmed by 7 bases and the J gene end by 5 bases; junction bases not matched to a gene: 5. The CDR3 sequence is CASTDREHQPQHF. CDR3 DNA sequence: TGTGCCAGTACAGACAGGGAACATCAGCCCCAGCATTTT.

J is TRBJ1-1 and V is TRBV5-1; 8 bases agree with TRBD1. After removal of 4 bases from V and 5 bases from J, the junction contained 4 bases not matched to a gene. The CDR3 sequence is 13 residues long. In germline, CDR1 is SGHRS, CDR2 YFSETQ. CDR3 sequence reads: CASSRTGLTEAFF. CDR3 sequence (DNA): TGCGCCAGCAGCAGGACAGGGTTAACTGAAGCTTTCTTT.